This record looks at one T cell receptor beta chain sequence and its context. Its antigen remains undetermined. The input lacks base qualities; no much larger clone sits a single base away. The data were obtained in a study of blood T cell repertoires in COVID-19 (dated by TCRdb to about 2020). Looking at the study overall: Collaborator samples came from the United States, Italy and Spain and covered acute and convalescent phases of COVID-19. The prospective study material was composed of cDNA or gDNA derived from T cells, B-cell-depleted T cells, or PBMCs. Subjects who had been exposed to COVID-19, were actively infected with it, or had recovered from it provided the deeply sampled blood TCRbeta repertoires that made up the dataset. The repertoires were made available in a free public database intended to serve as a resource for research on the immune response to SARS-CoV-2. The samples were drawn from the first 160 participants of the ongoing ImmuneRACE study and from 1,200 or so subjects provided by 6 global collaborators. Nearly every sample came with metadata listing a de-identified subject ID, COVID-19 status, age in years and sex. Where available, HLA class I and class II types were obtained from metadata supplied by the sample provider rather than from assay-based typing. Summary of the overall study and its limitations: How much clinical and demographic metadata was included differed by source and by participant, and the metadata was provided uncurated.

The junction shows trimming of 6 bases on V and 6 bases on J, plus 15 bases between the germline ends. CDR1 and CDR2 are drawn from the germline V gene (reference sequence): MNHEY, SMNVEV. Including cysteine and phenylalanine, the CDR3 has 13 amino acids. Only the CDR3 DNA stays, 39 bases, in frame from base 1. TCRbeta CDR3 regions were amplified from genomic DNA using the immunoSEQ Assay, a bias-controlled multiplex PCR. As for the original processing: The number of nucleated cells in each sample was estimated by amplification of reference gene primers within the assay. To quantify the absolute abundance of each unique TCRbeta CDR3 rearrangement, sequence reads were collapsed and filtered. For each sample, productive Simpson clonality was calculated as the square root of Simpson's diversity index across productive rearrangements. As stored in TCRdb, this immuneACCESS dataset retains in-frame rearrangements with V and J assigned. A fraction of the clones does not appear; measured against another copy, unresolved V genes explain less than half of the discrepancy, and the remainder lacks a known reason. V, J and clone size are taken as reported in that table, and D and trimming were inferred from the DNA itself. The sample profile shows about 200,000 clones; 65% to 90% of them were found once. The ten largest clones add up to less than 4.5% of the sample.

Each collaborating institution followed its own protocols to collect whole blood in K2EDTA tubes. For TCRbeta analysis, collaborators shipped samples in one of three forms: frozen whole blood, isolated PBMCs, or DNA extracted from either of those sample types. Sequencing was carried out using peripheral blood. This clonotype was sampled from a man aged 45-65 years with acute or convalescent COVID-19. Here the chain combines TRBV27 and TRBJ2-7; the D gene is perhaps TRBD2, from 5 matching bases. The DNA reads as follows: TGTGCCAGCAGGCCCCTACCCGGGGTCGAGCAGTACTTC. Translated, it reads CASRPLPGVEQYF.